The rows below give T cell receptor beta chains drawn from one sample of a study of cytomegalovirus exposure and HLA in healthy donors. TCRdb keeps only in-frame clones here, not all; method: immunoSEQ multiplex PCR. The table has 200,000 or so clones, roughly 82% seen once. The sample taken for sequencing was PBMCs. These receptors came from a man aged 18 to 35 in good health and CMV-seropositive. Both conserved end residues are part of each CDR3.

TRBJ2-3	TRBV2	CASSVSDTQYF
TRBJ2-1	TRBV9	CASSRPGLAGGNEQFF
TRBJ2-2	TRBV11-3	CASSRLRGQNTGELFF
TRBJ2-1	TRBV7-2	CASSRSGRSYNEQFF
TRBJ2-1	TRBV6-1	CASSEGQEYNEQFF
TRBJ2-7	TRBV21-1	CASSRRDRVWGRSSYEQYF
TRBJ2-1	TRBV29-1	CSVGTSGSYEQFF
TRBJ2-5	TRBV27	CASSSARGGETQYF
TRBJ1-4	TRBV4-1	CASSPGQAPTNEKLFF
TRBJ2-7	TRBV28	CASSSGDYEQYF
TRBJ2-7	TRBV6-5	CASTRRGLMDEQYF
TRBJ2-5	TRBV11-1	CASSRQGMVGGQETQYF
TRBJ2-5	TRBV5-1	CASSSGLAGLAETQYF
TRBJ2-1	TRBV28	CASTPGLGKGEQFF
TRBJ2-1	TRBV29-1	CSVEGLAGGYNEQFF
TRBJ2-1	TRBV13	CASSTPTREQFF
TRBJ1-5	TRBV28	CASLIPTGGRSQPQHF
TRBJ2-2	TRBV5-6	CASSLTGGPTGELFF
TRBJ1-2	TRBV15	CATSYGTLGYGYTF
TRBJ2-7	TRBV7-2	CASSLAAGANEQYF
TRBJ2-5	TRBV5-1	CASSSGQGGETQYF
TRBJ2-5	TRBV30	CAWRRETQYF
TRBJ1-4	TRBV19	CASSPTLRGEKLFF
TRBJ2-7	TRBV7-2	CASSQDWDSGSLHEQYF
TRBJ2-6	TRBV9	CASSVGSAGANVLTF
TRBJ2-7	TRBV2	CASSPGLAAAYEQYF
TRBJ2-1	TRBV11-2	CASSFYGVAGGPDNEQFF
TRBJ1-1	TRBV4-1	CASSHRGGVNTEAFF
TRBJ1-5	TRBV7-6	CASSPQPWGRVGNQPQHF
TRBJ2-3	TRBV5-1	CASSALGEAGDQDTQYF
TRBJ1-3	TRBV7-8	CASSLGAGGNTIYF
TRBJ2-2	TRBV5-4	CASSPPAAGRIGELFF
TRBJ1-4	TRBV6-6	CASSGQSGRVNEKLFF
TRBJ2-2	TRBV15	CATRVGGHTGELFF
TRBJ1-4	TRBV28	CASSSLFPPTNEKLFF
TRBJ1-5	TRBV28	CASSPQAYQPQHF
TRBJ2-1	TRBV4-2	CASSTGGLAGDVNEQFF
TRBJ2-7	TRBV30	CASDGQTGQGWYEQYF
TRBJ2-7	TRBV21-1	CASSKVRNQGYEQYF
TRBJ2-1	TRBV5-1	CASSLEAAGLAGFNEQFF
TRBJ2-7	TRBV28	CASSLLGQGAPSSYEQYF
TRBJ1-4	TRBV11-2	CASSLQGRNEKLFF
TRBJ2-2	TRBV5-6	CASSGGTGGVELFF
TRBJ1-2	TRBV30	CAWRWDRAGYTF
TRBJ2-4	TRBV27	CASSSPGLAKNIQYF
TRBJ1-1	TRBV5-1	CASSPLGGTEAFF
TRBJ1-1	TRBV19	CASSTPGGNTEAFF